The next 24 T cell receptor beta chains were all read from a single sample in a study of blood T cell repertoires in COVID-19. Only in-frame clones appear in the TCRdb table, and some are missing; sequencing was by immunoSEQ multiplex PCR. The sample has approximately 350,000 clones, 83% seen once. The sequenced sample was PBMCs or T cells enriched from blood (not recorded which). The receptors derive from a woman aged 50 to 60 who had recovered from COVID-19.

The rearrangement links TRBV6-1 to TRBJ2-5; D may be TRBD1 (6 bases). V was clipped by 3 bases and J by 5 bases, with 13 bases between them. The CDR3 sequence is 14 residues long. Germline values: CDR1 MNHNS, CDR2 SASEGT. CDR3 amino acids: CASSDQGTRETQYF. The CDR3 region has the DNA TGTGCCAGCAGTGACCAGGGGACCCGGGAGACCCAGTACTTC.

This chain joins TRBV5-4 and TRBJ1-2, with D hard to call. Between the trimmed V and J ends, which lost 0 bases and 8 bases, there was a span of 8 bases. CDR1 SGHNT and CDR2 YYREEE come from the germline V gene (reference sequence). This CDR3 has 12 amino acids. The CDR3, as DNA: TGTGCCAGCAGCTTGGGGTCGGTCGGCTACACCTTC. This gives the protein CASSLGSVGYTF.

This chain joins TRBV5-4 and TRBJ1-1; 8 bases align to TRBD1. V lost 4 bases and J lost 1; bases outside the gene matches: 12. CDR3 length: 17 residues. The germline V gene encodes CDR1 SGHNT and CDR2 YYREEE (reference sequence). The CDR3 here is CASSPDRGGVRNTEAFF. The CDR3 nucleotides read TGTGCCAGCAGCCCTGACAGGGGCGGAGTACGGAACACTGAAGCTTTCTTT. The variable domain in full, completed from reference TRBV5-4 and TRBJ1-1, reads ETGVTQSPTHLIKTRGQQVTLRCSSQSGHNTVSWYQQALGQGPQFIFQYYREEENGRGNFPPRFSGLQFPNYSSELNVNALELDDSALYLCASSPDRGGVRNTEAFFGQGTRLTVV.

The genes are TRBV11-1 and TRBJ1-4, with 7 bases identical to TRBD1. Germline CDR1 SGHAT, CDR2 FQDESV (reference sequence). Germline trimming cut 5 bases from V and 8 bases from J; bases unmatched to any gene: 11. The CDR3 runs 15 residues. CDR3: CASSILTGRSEKLFF. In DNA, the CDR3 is TGTGCCAGCAGCATCCTGACAGGGCGATCGGAAAAACTGTTTTTT.

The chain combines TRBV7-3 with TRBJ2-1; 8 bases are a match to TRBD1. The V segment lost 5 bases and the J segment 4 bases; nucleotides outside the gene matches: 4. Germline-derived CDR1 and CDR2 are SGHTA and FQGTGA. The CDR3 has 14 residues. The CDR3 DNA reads TGTGCCAGCAGCCCCGGGACAGGTTACAATGAGCAGTTCTTC. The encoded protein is CASSPGTGYNEQFF.

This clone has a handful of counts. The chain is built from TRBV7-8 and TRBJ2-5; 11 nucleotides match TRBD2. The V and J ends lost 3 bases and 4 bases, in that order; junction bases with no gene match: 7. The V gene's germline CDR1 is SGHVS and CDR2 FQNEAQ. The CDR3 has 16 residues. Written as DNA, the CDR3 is TGTGCCAGCAGCTTCAATAGCGGGGGGGCAGGAGAGACCCAGTACTTC. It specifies CASSFNSGGAGETQYF.

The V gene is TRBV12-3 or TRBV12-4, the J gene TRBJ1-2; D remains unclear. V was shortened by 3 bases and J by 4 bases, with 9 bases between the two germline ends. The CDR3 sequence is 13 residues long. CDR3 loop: CASSFRTVYGYTF. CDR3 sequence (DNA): TGTGCCAGCAGTTTTCGTACAGTCTATGGCTACACCTTC.

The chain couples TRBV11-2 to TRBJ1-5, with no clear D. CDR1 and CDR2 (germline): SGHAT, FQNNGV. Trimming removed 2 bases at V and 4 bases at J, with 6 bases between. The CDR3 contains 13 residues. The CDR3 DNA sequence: TGTGCCAGCAGCTTAAACAGAAATCAGCCCCAGCATTTT. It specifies CASSLNRNQPQHF.

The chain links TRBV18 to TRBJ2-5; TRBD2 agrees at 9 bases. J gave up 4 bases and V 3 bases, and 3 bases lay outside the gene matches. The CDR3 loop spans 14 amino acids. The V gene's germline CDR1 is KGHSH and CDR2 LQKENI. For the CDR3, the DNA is TGTGCCAGCTCACCTCGACTAGCGGTAGAGACCCAGTACTTC. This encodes CASSPRLAVETQYF.

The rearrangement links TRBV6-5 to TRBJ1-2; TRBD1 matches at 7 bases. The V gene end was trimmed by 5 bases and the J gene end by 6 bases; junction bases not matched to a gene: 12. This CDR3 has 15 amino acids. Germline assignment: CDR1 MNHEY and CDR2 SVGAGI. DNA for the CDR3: TGTGCCAGCAGTCAACCCGGGAAGGGGGCGCATGGCTACACCTTC. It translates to CASSQPGKGAHGYTF.

The CDR3 bases are TGTGCCAGCAGTTACGCGGGGGAGGGCCTCTACGAGCAGTACTTC. It translates to CASSYAGEGLYEQYF. This chain links TRBV6-5 with TRBJ2-7; 7 bases align to TRBD2. The length of the CDR3 is 15 residues. Germline CDR1 and CDR2: MNHEY and SVGAGI. Trimming cost V 2 bases and J 3 bases; bases outside gene matches: 7.

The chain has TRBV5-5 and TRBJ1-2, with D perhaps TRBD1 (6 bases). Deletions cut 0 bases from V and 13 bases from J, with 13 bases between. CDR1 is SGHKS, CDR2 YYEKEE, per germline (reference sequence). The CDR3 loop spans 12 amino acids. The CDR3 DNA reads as TGTGCCAGCAGCTTGGAGCAGGGGTGGGTCACCTTC. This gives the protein CASSLEQGWVTF.

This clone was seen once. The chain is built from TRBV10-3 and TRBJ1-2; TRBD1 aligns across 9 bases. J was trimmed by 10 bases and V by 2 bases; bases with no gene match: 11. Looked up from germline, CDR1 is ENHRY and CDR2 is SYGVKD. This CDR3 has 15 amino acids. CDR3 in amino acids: CAISEPPRTGAPYTF. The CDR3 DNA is TGTGCCATCAGTGAGCCGCCCCGGACAGGGGCACCCTACACCTTC.

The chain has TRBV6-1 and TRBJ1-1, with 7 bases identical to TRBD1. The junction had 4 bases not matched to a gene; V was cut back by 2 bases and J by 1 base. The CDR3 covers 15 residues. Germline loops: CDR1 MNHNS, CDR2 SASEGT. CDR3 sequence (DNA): TGTGCCAGCAGTGAACAGGGGGTCGGGAACACTGAAGCTTTCTTT. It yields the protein CASSEQGVGNTEAFF.

This CDR3 is CASSSGQGTYTDTQYF. CDR3 sequence (DNA): TGTGCCAGCAGCTCCGGACAGGGGACATACACAGATACGCAGTATTTT. The chain is built from TRBV9 and TRBJ2-3; TRBD1 agrees at 9 bases. Trimming removed 4 bases from V and 2 bases from J; junction bases left unmatched: 8. Germline V gene sequence: CDR1 SGDLS, CDR2 YYNGEE. This CDR3 is 16 amino acids long.

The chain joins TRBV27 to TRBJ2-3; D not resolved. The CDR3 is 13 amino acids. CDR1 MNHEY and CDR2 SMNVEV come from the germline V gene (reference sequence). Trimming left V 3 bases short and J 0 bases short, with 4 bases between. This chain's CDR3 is CASSFLSTDTQYF. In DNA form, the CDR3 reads TGTGCCAGCAGTTTCCTGAGCACAGATACGCAGTATTTT.

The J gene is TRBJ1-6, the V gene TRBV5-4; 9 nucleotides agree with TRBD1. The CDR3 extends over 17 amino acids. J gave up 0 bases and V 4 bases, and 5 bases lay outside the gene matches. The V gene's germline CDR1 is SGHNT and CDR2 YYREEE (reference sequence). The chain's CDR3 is CASSLDRGSSYNSPLHF. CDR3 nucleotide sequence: TGTGCCAGCAGCCTCGACAGGGGGAGCTCCTATAATTCACCCCTCCACTTT.

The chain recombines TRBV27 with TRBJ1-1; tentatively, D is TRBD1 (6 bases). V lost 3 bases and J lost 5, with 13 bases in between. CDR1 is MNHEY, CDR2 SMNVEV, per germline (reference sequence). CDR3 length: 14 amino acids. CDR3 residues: CASSFSGGQTEAFF. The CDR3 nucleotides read TGTGCCAGCAGTTTTTCGGGGGGGCAGACTGAAGCTTTCTTT.

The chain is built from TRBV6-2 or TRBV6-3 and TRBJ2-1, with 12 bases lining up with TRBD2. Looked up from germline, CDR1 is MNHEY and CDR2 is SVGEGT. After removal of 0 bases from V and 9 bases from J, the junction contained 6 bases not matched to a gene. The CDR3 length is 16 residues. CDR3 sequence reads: CASSYSPLLAGGEQFF. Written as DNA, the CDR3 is TGTGCCAGCAGTTACTCCCCATTACTAGCGGGAGGTGAGCAGTTCTTC.

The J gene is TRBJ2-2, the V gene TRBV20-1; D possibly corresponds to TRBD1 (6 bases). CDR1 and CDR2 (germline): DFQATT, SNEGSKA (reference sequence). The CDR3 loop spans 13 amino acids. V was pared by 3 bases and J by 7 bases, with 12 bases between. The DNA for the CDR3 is TGCAGTGCTAGTATGGGGGCTGGCGGGGAGCTGTTTTTT. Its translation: CSASMGAGGELFF.

The CDR3 sequence is CASSRKWGTGGQVETQYF. CDR3 bases: TGTGCCAGCTCCCGAAAATGGGGGACAGGGGGGCAAGTGGAGACCCAGTACTTC. The V call is TRBV7-9, the J call TRBJ2-5; 11 bases agree with TRBD1. Germline CDR1 and CDR2: SEHNR and FQNEAQ (reference sequence). The V gene end was trimmed by 8 bases and the J gene end by 5 bases; junction bases not matched to a gene: 19. The CDR3 spans 18 residues.

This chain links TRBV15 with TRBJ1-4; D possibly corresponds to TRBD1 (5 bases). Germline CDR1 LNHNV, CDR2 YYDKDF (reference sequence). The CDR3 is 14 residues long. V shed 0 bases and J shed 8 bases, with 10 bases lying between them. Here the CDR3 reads CATSRDSRVEKLFF. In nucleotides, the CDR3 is TGTGCCACCAGCAGAGATTCCAGGGTGGAAAAACTGTTTTTT.

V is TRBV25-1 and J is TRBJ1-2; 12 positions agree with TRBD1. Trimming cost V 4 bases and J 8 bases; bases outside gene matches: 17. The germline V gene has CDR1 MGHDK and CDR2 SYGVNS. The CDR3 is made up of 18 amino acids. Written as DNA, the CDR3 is TGTGCCAGCAGTGCCCGATCCCTTCCGGGACAGGGGGCGGGAGGCTACACCTTC. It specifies CASSARSLPGQGAGGYTF.

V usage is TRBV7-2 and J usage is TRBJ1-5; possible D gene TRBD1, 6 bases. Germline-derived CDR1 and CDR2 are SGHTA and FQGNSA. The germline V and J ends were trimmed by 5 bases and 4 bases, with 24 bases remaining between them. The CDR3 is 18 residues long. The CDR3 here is CASSPVWAGVNLNQPQHF. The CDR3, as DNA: TGTGCCAGCAGCCCCGTATGGGCAGGGGTCAACCTTAATCAGCCCCAGCATTTT. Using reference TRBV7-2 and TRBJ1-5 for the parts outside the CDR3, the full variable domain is GAGVSQSPSNKVTEKGKDVELRCDPISGHTALYWYRQSLGQGLEFLIYFQGNSAPDKSGLPSDRFSAERTGGSVSTLTIQRTQQEDSAVYLCASSPVWAGVNLNQPQHFGDGTRLSIL.